This is a list of T cell receptor beta chains from one sample in a study of CD8 T cells in Susac syndrome. TCRdb itself ran the immunoSEQ multiplex PCR reads through MiXCR, one entry per CDR3 protein. Here the sample spans about 300,000 distinct CDR3 sequences, approximately 90% being singletons. Sequencing was done on a sample of CD8+ T cells from PBMCs. The receptors originated from a human donor with multiple sclerosis. Each CDR3 is given with its conserved first and last residue. Fields, in order: clone size, J gene, CDR3 length, D gene, V gene, CDR3 DNA, CDR3 protein. The D gene is left open where the match is weak. Only some rows state a clone size, as once, few, many or a class for expanded clones.

clone_size: NA; j_call: TRBJ2-1; cdr3_length: 13; d_call: NA; v_call: TRBV6-5; cdr3_nt: TGTGCCAGCAGTTACTCTCAGGGTGGTGAGCAGTTCTTC; cdr3_aa: CASSYSQGGEQFF
clone_size: NA; j_call: TRBJ2-7; cdr3_length: 16; d_call: NA; v_call: TRBV27; cdr3_nt: TGTGCCAGCAGTTTATCAGAAGGTACAAGGCCTTACGAGCAGTACTTC; cdr3_aa: CASSLSEGTRPYEQYF
clone_size: NA; j_call: TRBJ2-1; cdr3_length: 11; d_call: NA; v_call: TRBV29-1; cdr3_nt: TGCAGCGCAATCGACAGTAATGAGCAGTTCTTC; cdr3_aa: CSAIDSNEQFF
clone_size: NA; j_call: TRBJ2-1; cdr3_length: 16; d_call: NA; v_call: TRBV4-2; cdr3_nt: TGTGCCAGCAGCCCCCGAGCCGGAGAGCCCTACAATGAGCAGTTCTTC; cdr3_aa: CASSPRAGEPYNEQFF
clone_size: NA; j_call: TRBJ2-1; cdr3_length: 12; d_call: TRBD2; v_call: TRBV7-8; cdr3_nt: TGTGCCAGCAGCTCCACTAGCGCCGAGCAGTTCTTC; cdr3_aa: CASSSTSAEQFF
clone_size: NA; j_call: TRBJ1-5; cdr3_length: 16; d_call: NA; v_call: TRBV4-3; cdr3_nt: TGCGCCAGCAGCCTCCTGCCGGGCGAAACTGGGCAGCCCCAGCATTTT; cdr3_aa: CASSLLPGETGQPQHF
clone_size: NA; j_call: TRBJ1-2; cdr3_length: 15; d_call: TRBD1; v_call: TRBV29-1; cdr3_nt: TGCAGCGTTTACCTACTCGGGACAGGGGAATGGGGCTACACCTTC; cdr3_aa: CSVYLLGTGEWGYTF
clone_size: few; j_call: TRBJ2-1; cdr3_length: 12; d_call: NA; v_call: TRBV9; cdr3_nt: TGTGCCAGCAGCGTCTCCCTTGGAGAGCAGTTCTTC; cdr3_aa: CASSVSLGEQFF
clone_size: NA; j_call: TRBJ1-2; cdr3_length: 13; d_call: NA; v_call: TRBV23-1; cdr3_nt: TGCGCCAGCAGTCGTACAGCTAACTATGGCTACACCTTC; cdr3_aa: CASSRTANYGYTF
clone_size: NA; j_call: TRBJ2-2; cdr3_length: 14; d_call: NA; v_call: TRBV6-2/TRBV6-3; cdr3_nt: TGTGCCAGCAGTTACACGGCGAACACCGGGGAGCTGTTTTTT; cdr3_aa: CASSYTANTGELFF
clone_size: NA; j_call: TRBJ1-5; cdr3_length: 13; d_call: NA; v_call: TRBV2; cdr3_nt: TGTGCCAGCAGTGAACCCATATCTCAGCCCCAGCATTTT; cdr3_aa: CASSEPISQPQHF
clone_size: NA; j_call: TRBJ2-6; cdr3_length: 15; d_call: NA; v_call: TRBV27; cdr3_nt: TGTGCCAGCAGTTCCCCCCTCTCTGGGGCCAACGTCCTGACTTTC; cdr3_aa: CASSSPLSGANVLTF
clone_size: NA; j_call: TRBJ2-7; cdr3_length: 15; d_call: TRBD1; v_call: TRBV7-8; cdr3_nt: TGTGCCAGCAGTATTGGCGGGACAGGGGGCTTCGAGCAGTACTTC; cdr3_aa: CASSIGGTGGFEQYF
clone_size: NA; j_call: TRBJ2-7; cdr3_length: 12; d_call: NA; v_call: TRBV18; cdr3_nt: TGTGCCAGCTCCCCAGAGGGTTACGAGCAGTACTTC; cdr3_aa: CASSPEGYEQYF
clone_size: NA; j_call: TRBJ2-1; cdr3_length: 20; d_call: TRBD1; v_call: TRBV12-3/TRBV12-4; cdr3_nt: TGTGCCAGCAGTACTATCCTAGGAGTCGAGGACAGGGAGGTCCACAATGAGCAGTTCTTC; cdr3_aa: CASSTILGVEDREVHNEQFF
clone_size: NA; j_call: TRBJ1-5; cdr3_length: 15; d_call: TRBD1; v_call: TRBV15; cdr3_nt: TGTGCCACCAGCCCCCGGACAGGGGAGTCAACCCCCCAGCATTTT; cdr3_aa: CATSPRTGESTPQHF
clone_size: NA; j_call: TRBJ2-2; cdr3_length: 16; d_call: NA; v_call: TRBV4-3; cdr3_nt: TGCGCCAGCAGCCAAGATTCGGGACGTAACACCGGGGAGCTGTTTTTT; cdr3_aa: CASSQDSGRNTGELFF
clone_size: NA; j_call: TRBJ2-7; cdr3_length: 14; d_call: NA; v_call: TRBV27; cdr3_nt: TGTGCCAGCAGGACAGGTCCGACGTCCTACGAGCAGTACTTC; cdr3_aa: CASRTGPTSYEQYF
clone_size: NA; j_call: TRBJ2-2; cdr3_length: 18; d_call: TRBD2; v_call: TRBV6-2/TRBV6-3; cdr3_nt: TGTGCCAGCAGTTTATGGGGTCGACTAGCCATGAACACCGGGGAGCTGTTTTTT; cdr3_aa: CASSLWGRLAMNTGELFF
clone_size: NA; j_call: TRBJ1-1; cdr3_length: 14; d_call: NA; v_call: TRBV6-2/TRBV6-3; cdr3_nt: TGTGCCTCAGGAACTTTTAATTGGAACACTGAAGCTTTCTTT; cdr3_aa: CASGTFNWNTEAFF
clone_size: NA; j_call: TRBJ2-1; cdr3_length: 15; d_call: TRBD1; v_call: TRBV29-1; cdr3_nt: TGCAGCGTTGATCTGGGACAGGGGGTTTACAATGAGCAGTTCTTC; cdr3_aa: CSVDLGQGVYNEQFF
clone_size: NA; j_call: TRBJ2-1; cdr3_length: 14; d_call: TRBD1; v_call: TRBV28; cdr3_nt: TGTGCCAGCAGTGACTATCAGGGGGCCCATGAGCAGTTCTTC; cdr3_aa: CASSDYQGAHEQFF
clone_size: NA; j_call: TRBJ1-5; cdr3_length: 15; d_call: NA; v_call: TRBV15; cdr3_nt: TGTGCCACCAGCAGAGATTTGGGTAGCAATCAGCCCCAGCATTTT; cdr3_aa: CATSRDLGSNQPQHF
clone_size: NA; j_call: TRBJ2-7; cdr3_length: 15; d_call: TRBD2; v_call: TRBV7-8; cdr3_nt: TGTGCCAGCAGCGAAGGGACTAGCGGAGCCTACGAGCAGTACTTC; cdr3_aa: CASSEGTSGAYEQYF
clone_size: few; j_call: TRBJ2-7; cdr3_length: 15; d_call: NA; v_call: TRBV7-9; cdr3_nt: TGTGCCAGCAGCTTAGACACCGGCCTCACTACTGAGCAGTACTTC; cdr3_aa: CASSLDTGLTTEQYF
clone_size: NA; j_call: TRBJ1-6; cdr3_length: 14; d_call: NA; v_call: TRBV5-4; cdr3_nt: TGTGCCAGCAGCTTAGAGGACTACCGTTCACCCCTCCACTTT; cdr3_aa: CASSLEDYRSPLHF
clone_size: NA; j_call: TRBJ2-1; cdr3_length: 16; d_call: TRBD1; v_call: TRBV15; cdr3_nt: TGTGCCACCAGCTTCCCCGGGACAGGCCACTACAATGAGCAGTTCTTC; cdr3_aa: CATSFPGTGHYNEQFF
clone_size: NA; j_call: TRBJ2-7; cdr3_length: 16; d_call: NA; v_call: TRBV15; cdr3_nt: TGTGCCACCAGCAGTCCCAACGCCGGGTCTTCCTACGAGCAGTACTTC; cdr3_aa: CATSSPNAGSSYEQYF
clone_size: once; j_call: TRBJ1-1; cdr3_length: 15; d_call: NA; v_call: TRBV9; cdr3_nt: TGTGCCAGCAGCGGGACCGGGACGGCGAACACTGAAGCTTTCTTT; cdr3_aa: CASSGTGTANTEAFF
clone_size: NA; j_call: TRBJ2-1; cdr3_length: 12; d_call: TRBD2; v_call: TRBV29-1; cdr3_nt: TGCAGCGCCCCCGGCGGGAGCTATGAGCAGTTCTTC; cdr3_aa: CSAPGGSYEQFF
clone_size: NA; j_call: TRBJ2-1; cdr3_length: 14; d_call: TRBD1; v_call: TRBV20-1; cdr3_nt: TGCAGTGCTAGGGGGGACAGGGCATCCAATGAGCAGTTCTTC; cdr3_aa: CSARGDRASNEQFF
clone_size: NA; j_call: TRBJ1-3; cdr3_length: 15; d_call: NA; v_call: TRBV7-3; cdr3_nt: TGTGCCAGCAGCTTACTCAGCGGCTCTGGAAACACCATATATTTT; cdr3_aa: CASSLLSGSGNTIYF
clone_size: NA; j_call: TRBJ2-7; cdr3_length: 14; d_call: TRBD1; v_call: TRBV27; cdr3_nt: TGTGCCAGCCGATCCGGGACAGGGGTCCGGGAGCAGTACTTC; cdr3_aa: CASRSGTGVREQYF
clone_size: few; j_call: TRBJ2-7; cdr3_length: 16; d_call: NA; v_call: TRBV6-5; cdr3_nt: TGTGCCAGCAGTTATTCTCAGGGCGCTATCTCCTACGAGCAGTACTTC; cdr3_aa: CASSYSQGAISYEQYF
clone_size: NA; j_call: TRBJ2-5; cdr3_length: 14; d_call: NA; v_call: TRBV14; cdr3_nt: TGTGCCAGCAGCCAAGTGGCCGGGTGGGAGACCCAGTACTTC; cdr3_aa: CASSQVAGWETQYF
clone_size: NA; j_call: TRBJ2-5; cdr3_length: 14; d_call: NA; v_call: TRBV5-4; cdr3_nt: TGTGCCAGCAGCCAGGGACTTCCGCAAGAGACCCAGTACTTC; cdr3_aa: CASSQGLPQETQYF
clone_size: NA; j_call: TRBJ2-2; cdr3_length: 15; d_call: NA; v_call: TRBV7-3; cdr3_nt: TGTGCCAGCAGCCTCCTGACAGGGAACACCGGGGAGCTGTTTTTT; cdr3_aa: CASSLLTGNTGELFF
clone_size: NA; j_call: TRBJ2-2; cdr3_length: 16; d_call: NA; v_call: TRBV24-1; cdr3_nt: TGTGCCACCAGTGATTGGACAGTCGCGAACACCGGGGAGCTGTTTTTT; cdr3_aa: CATSDWTVANTGELFF
clone_size: NA; j_call: TRBJ1-2; cdr3_length: 17; d_call: NA; v_call: TRBV7-9; cdr3_nt: TGTGCCAGCAGCTTAGGGGGTCCCTATCCCCTAAGCTATGGCTACACCTTC; cdr3_aa: CASSLGGPYPLSYGYTF
clone_size: NA; j_call: TRBJ2-7; cdr3_length: 18; d_call: TRBD1; v_call: TRBV13; cdr3_nt: TGTGCCAGCAGCGGGATAACCGCGGACAGGGTCATCGGCTACGAGCAGTACTTC; cdr3_aa: CASSGITADRVIGYEQYF
clone_size: NA; j_call: TRBJ1-2; cdr3_length: 21; d_call: TRBD1; v_call: TRBV11-1; cdr3_nt: TGTGCCAGCAGCTCCACCTCTACTGGTATGACAGGGCCTCAAGGGGACTATGGCTACACCTTC; cdr3_aa: CASSSTSTGMTGPQGDYGYTF
clone_size: NA; j_call: TRBJ2-4; cdr3_length: 16; d_call: NA; v_call: TRBV14; cdr3_nt: TGTGCCAGCAGCCCTACTCTTGGCAAAGCCAAAAACATTCAGTACTTC; cdr3_aa: CASSPTLGKAKNIQYF
clone_size: once; j_call: TRBJ1-2; cdr3_length: 14; d_call: TRBD1; v_call: TRBV19; cdr3_nt: TGTGCCAGTAGTACGGGACAGGGTCACTATGGCTACACCTTC; cdr3_aa: CASSTGQGHYGYTF